This T cell receptor beta chain comes out of a study of blood T cell repertoires in COVID-19. Data came from immunoSEQ multiplex PCR; TCRdb stores just in-frame clones and leaves some out. The data show approximately 50,000 clones, with about four fifths seen just once and about 27% held by the top ten. CDR3 length: 15 residues. The V and J ends lost 2 bases and 0 bases, in that order; junction bases with no gene match: 3. CDR1 is SGHTS and CDR2 is YDEGEE in the germline V gene. V is TRBV5-8 and J is TRBJ2-7; 9 bases are shared with TRBD1. The source of this sequence is a woman over 75 with COVID-19, enrolled during active disease. Sequencing input: peripheral blood. CDR3 in DNA: TGTGCCAGCAGCTTACAGGGGGCAAGCTCCTACGAGCAGTACTTC. This encodes CASSLQGASSYEQYF.